This T cell receptor (beta chain) came from a study of T cell changes during pregnancy in multiple sclerosis (dated by TCRdb to between 2018 and 2020). Describing the broader study: The study looked at changes in the T cell repertoire across pregnancy in women with multiple sclerosis.

In the case of this clone: This receptor's antigen is unknown. No quality values exist for individual bases; no much larger clone is one base distant.

The CDR3 runs 17 residues from the cysteine to the phenylalanine. Just the 51-base CDR3 DNA is kept, in frame starting at base 1. As encoded in the germline V gene (reference sequence), CDR1 is LNHDA while CDR2 is SQIVND. V and J are trimmed by 5 bases and 3 bases, and the gene matches miss 9 bases of the junction. Libraries came from the immunoSEQ multiplex PCR assay. Drawn from immuneACCESS, this table holds only the in-frame rearrangements with V and J called that TCRdb kept. Clones are partly lost; checked studies trace under half to an unresolved V gene and leave the rest unexplained. A total of around 60,000 clones appear in this sample, approximately 92% of them only once. The ten largest clones take up about 0.33% of the sample.

Sequencing used CD4+ T cells from peripheral blood mononuclear cells, obtained before pregnancy. The clonotype comes from a female donor with multiple sclerosis, enrolled in a pregnancy study. In this chain, TRBV19 is recombined with TRBJ1-4, and 10 junctional nucleotides match TRBD1. CDR3 sequence: CASSPTDRGRANEKLFF. The bases are TGTGCCAGTAGTCCCACGGACAGGGGGAGGGCTAATGAAAAACTGTTTTTT.